This T cell receptor beta chain derives from a study of blood T cell repertoires in COVID-19 (dated by TCRdb to 2020 to 2021). Background for the entire study: The collaborator samples originated in the United States, Italy and Spain and spanned the acute and convalescent phases of COVID-19. Samples were obtained from the ongoing ImmuneRACE study (first 160 participants) and from over 1,000 subjects provided by 6 global collaborators. Deeply sampled blood TCRbeta repertoires from subjects exposed to, actively infected with, or recovered from COVID-19 were included in the dataset. The prospective study material was composed of cDNA or gDNA derived from T cells, B-cell-depleted T cells, or PBMCs. The repertoires were released in a freely available public database meant as a resource for research on the immune response to SARS-CoV-2. A de-identified subject ID, COVID-19 status, age in years and sex were almost always included in the sample metadata. Where available, HLA class I and class II types were obtained from metadata supplied by the sample provider rather than from assay-based typing.

In regard to this clone: The antigen this receptor binds is unknown. No much larger clone exists at a distance of one base, and base qualities are not known.

TCRbeta CDR3 regions were amplified from genomic DNA by means of the immunoSEQ Assay, a bias-controlled multiplex PCR. The authors' pipeline ran thus. The number of nucleated cells in each sample was estimated from the amplification of reference gene primers within the assay. To quantify the absolute abundance of each unique TCRbeta CDR3 rearrangement, sequence reads were collapsed and filtered. For each sample, productive Simpson clonality was calculated as the square root of Simpson's diversity index across productive rearrangements. Drawn from immuneACCESS, this table holds only the in-frame rearrangements with V and J called that TCRdb kept. Clones are partly lost; checked studies trace under half to an unresolved V gene and leave the rest unexplained. V, J and clone size are taken as reported in that table, and D and trimming were inferred from the DNA itself. The sample table holds over 200,000 clones, of which 75% to 90% were seen once. Together, the top ten hold 5.5% to 8% of the sample.

Another Seattle source contributed samples from volunteer blood donors who had recovered from COVID-19. Each collaborating institution followed its own protocols to collect whole blood in K2EDTA tubes. For TCRbeta analysis, collaborators shipped samples as frozen whole blood, isolated PBMCs, or DNA extracted from either of those sample types. On the study overall, not on this receptor specifically: Clinical and demographic metadata were provided uncurated, with the amount varying by source and participant.

CDR3 length: 16 amino acids, cysteine to phenylalanine. Here the CDR3 DNA is all that survives: 48 bases in frame from base 1. V ends up 6 bases short and J 1 base short, with an unmatched junction base count of 9. Via the germline V gene, CDR1 is MNHEY and CDR2 SVGEGT. The source is a man aged 60-69 years who had recovered from COVID-19. The sample consisted of peripheral blood. This sequence uses TRBV6-2 or TRBV6-3 and TRBJ2-7, with 10 central nucleotides matching TRBD2. The sequenced DNA: TGTGCCAGCAGCAAGGGCAGTAGCGGGAGGTCCTACGAGCAGTACTTC. This gives the protein CASSKGSSGRSYEQYF.